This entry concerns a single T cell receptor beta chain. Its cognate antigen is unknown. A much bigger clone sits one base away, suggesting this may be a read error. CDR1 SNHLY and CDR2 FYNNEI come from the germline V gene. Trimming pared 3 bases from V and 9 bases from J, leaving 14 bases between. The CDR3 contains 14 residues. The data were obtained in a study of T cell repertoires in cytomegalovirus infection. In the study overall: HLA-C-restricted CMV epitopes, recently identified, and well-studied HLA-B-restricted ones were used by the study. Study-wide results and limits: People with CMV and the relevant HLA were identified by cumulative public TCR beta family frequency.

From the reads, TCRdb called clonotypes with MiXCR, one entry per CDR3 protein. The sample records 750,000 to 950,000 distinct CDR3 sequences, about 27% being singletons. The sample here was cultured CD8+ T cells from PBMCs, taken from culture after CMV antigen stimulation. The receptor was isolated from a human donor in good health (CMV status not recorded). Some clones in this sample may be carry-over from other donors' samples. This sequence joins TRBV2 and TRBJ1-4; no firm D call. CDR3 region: CASSDPTAAKKLFF. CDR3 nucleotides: TGTGCCAGCAGTGACCCGACGGCCGCCAAAAAACTGTTTTTT.